This T cell receptor beta chain was obtained from a study of blood T cell repertoires in COVID-19. Whole-study context: Sites in the United States, Italy and Spain provided acute and convalescent COVID-19 samples. T cells, B-cell-depleted T cells, or PBMCs supplied cDNA or gDNA.

Unmatched junction bases numbered 2, after V lost 8 bases and J lost 4 bases. CDR3 size: 13 residues. CDR1 ENHRY and CDR2 SYGVKD come from the germline V gene. As handled by the study authors: Estimates of nucleated cell counts were drawn from the amplification of reference gene primers. Assay: immunoSEQ multiplex PCR; the TCRdb copy retains only in-frame clones and omits some. The V and J calls and clone size were taken over from that table, and D and trimming were inferred from the DNA. The sample has approximately 140,000 clones, over 75% seen once. Sequencing was carried out using peripheral blood. The chain employs TRBV10-3 and TRBJ2-6; TRBD2 matches at 7 bases. The sequence came from a man between 65 and 80 years old with active COVID-19. In DNA, the CDR3 is TGTGCCATCGGGGAGGGAGGGGCCAACGTCCTGACTTTC. This translates into CAIGEGGANVLTF.